The 10 T cell receptor beta chains in this list originate from one sample, sequenced in a study of blood T cell repertoires in COVID-19. The assay was immunoSEQ multiplex PCR, and TCRdb's table has in-frame clones only and misses some. The profile shows about 110,000 clones, over 70% of them singletons. Sequenced sample: peripheral blood. These receptors came from a human donor with acute or convalescent COVID-19. The donor label of this sample is uncertain.

The rearrangement joins TRBV19 to TRBJ2-1, with 7 bases lining up with TRBD1. CDR1 and CDR2 from the germline V gene are LNHDA and SQIVND (reference sequence). The CDR3 is 14 residues long. Trimming at V came to 3 bases and at J to 13 bases, leaving 12 bases not matched to a gene. The CDR3: CASSIRGSKIEQFF. CDR3 bases: TGTGCCAGTAGTATCAGGGGGAGTAAGATTGAACAGTTCTTC.

This clone appeared once. This rearrangement joins TRBV18 to TRBJ2-3; TRBD2 might be the D (7 bases). Germline V CDR1 and CDR2: KGHSH, LQKENI. Trimming cost V 3 bases and J 0 bases, with 10 bases left between them. CDR3 size: 15 residues. This CDR3 reads CASSPGGRSTDTQYF. The CDR3 bases are TGTGCCAGCTCACCCGGGGGGCGCAGCACAGATACGCAGTATTTT.

The rearrangement links TRBV19 to TRBJ2-1, with 9 bases aligning to TRBD1. The CDR3 loop spans 15 amino acids. V shed 5 bases and J 10 bases; nucleotides not matched to a gene: 12. Germline CDR1 is LNHDA and CDR2 is SQIVND (reference sequence). The CDR3 sequence: CASSQGDRVFQEQFF. In DNA, the CDR3 is TGTGCCAGTAGTCAGGGGGACAGGGTTTTTCAGGAGCAGTTCTTC.

This clone was seen only a few times. This chain uses TRBV3-1 (or the pseudogene TRBV3-2) with TRBJ1-3; 7 bases match TRBD1. The V segment lost 3 bases and the J segment 2 bases; nucleotides outside the gene matches: 7. The CDR3 covers 16 residues. Looked up from germline, CDR1 is LGHDT and CDR2 is YNNKEL (reference sequence). The CDR3 DNA sequence: TGTGCCAGCAGCCATAGACAGGGATCGGCTGGAAACACCATATATTTT. Protein product: CASSHRQGSAGNTIYF.

The V gene is TRBV12-5, the J gene TRBJ1-2; TRBD1 is a possible D gene (5 bases). This CDR3 has 14 residues. With 6 bases removed from V and 4 bases from J, the gap between germline ends came to 15 bases. CDR1 LGHNT and CDR2 FRNRAP come from the germline V gene. The CDR3 nucleotides read TGTGCTAGTGGCCCCTCGACAGTCGTCTATGGCTACACCTTC. It yields the protein CASGPSTVVYGYTF.

The chain is built from TRBV9 and TRBJ2-1; 9 positions agree with TRBD2. The germline V gene encodes CDR1 SGDLS and CDR2 YYNGEE. The CDR3 has 15 residues. J was trimmed by 0 bases and V by 4 bases; bases with no gene match: 2. The DNA of the CDR3 is TGTGCCAGCAGCAGCGGGGGGAGCTCCTACAATGAGCAGTTCTTC. It codes for CASSSGGSSYNEQFF.

Many counts were recorded for this clone. J is TRBJ2-7 and V is TRBV21-1; the table's D call TRBD1 went unverified against the DNA. TRBV21-1 is a pseudogene segment. The CDR3 is 15 amino acids. The CDR3 bases are TGTGCCAGCAGCAAAGCCAAGGACAGGGGCCACGAGCAGTACTTC. Translated: CASSKAKDRGHEQYF.

The gene calls are TRBV4-1 and TRBJ2-2, with 11 bases matching TRBD2. Germline CDR1 and CDR2: MGHRA and YSYEKL. Losses at the gene ends were 8 bases for V and 0 bases for J; bases not matched to a gene: 2. The CDR3 spans 15 residues. CDR3 in amino acids: CASSSGGTNTGELFF. In DNA, the CDR3 is TGCGCCAGCTCTAGCGGGGGGACGAACACCGGGGAGCTGTTTTTT.

V is TRBV5-1 and J is TRBJ2-5, with 8 nucleotides matching TRBD2. Germline-derived CDR1 and CDR2 are SGHRS and YFSETQ. V lost 4 bases and J lost 2; bases outside the gene matches: 10. The CDR3 spans 16 residues. The DNA for the CDR3 is TGCGCCAGCAGCCCGACCGGGGGCGGGGGGCAAGAGACCCAGTACTTC. Protein product: CASSPTGGGGQETQYF.

The chain is built from TRBV2 and TRBJ1-2, with D possibly matching TRBD1 (5 bases). The CDR3 runs to 13 residues. Trimming removed 7 bases from V and 7 bases from J, with 16 bases in between. Germline V CDR1 and CDR2: SNHLY, FYNNEI. CDR3 in DNA: TGTGCCAGCATATGGGCCAGGGAGGTTGGCTACACCTTC. Amino acid sequence: CASIWAREVGYTF.